This TCR beta chain stems from a study of type 1 regulatory T cells. On the study more broadly: T-allo10 is an in vitro-generated, Tr1-enriched CD4 T cell product specific for alloantigen. Study conclusions and caveats: Tr1 cells had a more restricted TCR repertoire than non-Tr1 cells.

CDR1 and CDR2 from the germline V gene are ENHRY and SYGVKD. V trimming: 9 bases; J trimming: 5 bases; junction bases outside the gene matches: 6. The CDR3 spans 12 residues. This clonotype was counted only a few times. The antigen remains unidentified. Each CDR3 protein gets one entry after TCRdb re-called the reads with MiXCR. The sample has about 42,000 distinct CDR3 sequences, more than 9% seen once. The sequence came from a human donor in good health. The chain recombines TRBV10-3 with TRBJ1-1; 7 bases match TRBD1. The sample taken for sequencing was cultured non-Tr1 T cells, either the whole culture or a sorted T cell fraction (not recorded which). The CDR3 nucleotides read TGTGCCATTAGGGGGCGGCGGACTGAAGCTTTCTTT. It yields the protein CAIRGRRTEAFF.